These T cell receptor beta chains were read from a single sample in a study of graft-versus-host responses after intestinal transplantation. The table came from immunoSEQ multiplex PCR; TCRdb's copy has only in-frame clones and leaves some out. Of some 15,000 clones listed, around 94% are singletons. The sequences come from PBMCs, collected 9 days after transplant. All receptors come from a human patient who received an intestinal transplant, so some T cells may come from the graft donor. The CDR3 runs from the conserved cysteine through the conserved F or W. Fields, in order: V gene, CDR3 length, D gene, CDR3 protein. The D gene is left open where the match is weak.

TRBV4-2 16 - CASTPTRSRVIYGYTF
TRBV2 15 TRBD1 CASSVPGQVLEKLFF
TRBV7-6 16 TRBD1 CASSLVAGQGKNEQYF
TRBV6-5 12 - CASSYNPDTIYF
TRBV7-8 17 - CASSLDAAELASHEQFF
TRBV5-6 17 TRBD2 CASSLNIAGESTDTQYF
TRBV12-1 15 - CATPGGGWPSYEQYF
TRBV19 14 - CASSIRGEAYEQYF
TRBV19 13 - CASSPGGAYEQYF
TRBV30 13 - CAWSLNPGYEQYF
TRBV5-8 13 - CASSLVMNTEAFF
TRBV6-5 13 - CASSYSNRWGYTF
TRBV7-3 14 - CASSSTGMNTEAFF
TRBV27 13 - CASSLAGSPGRYF
TRBV28 16 TRBD1 CASSFAGTGPQETQYF
TRBV5-1 14 - CASKISGPLNEQFF
TRBV7-8 16 TRBD1 CASSLADRGLGNTIYF
TRBV9 15 TRBD1 CASSEGTASNQPQHF
TRBV19 13 - CASGNRDGNEQFF
TRBV9 13 - CASSVALLDEQYF
TRBV7-2 16 TRBD1 CASSLADRSWGYEQYF
TRBV11-2 15 TRBD2 CASSLEGTTYYEQYF
TRBV30 15 - CAWTLPGSGRRELFF
TRBV5-6 14 - CASSLAGNTGELFF
TRBV6-1 15 - CASSDELLSGETQYF
TRBV28 15 TRBD2 CASSRVVAGVGEQFF
TRBV5-8 20 - CASSLRRARRVDSGANVLTF
TRBV6-1 16 - CASSESGQIAKNIQYF
TRBV14 16 - CASSQVPARSCYEQYF
TRBV21-1 23 - CASSKEGVRRQRGRSGTGETQYF
TRBV21-1 17 - CASSRIVPGRRTGELFF
TRBV11-2 15 TRBD1 CASSAAGGEGYEQYF
TRBV2 14 - CASSDAPRGDTQYF
TRBV23-1 14 - CASQSGGSSYEQYF
TRBV6-5 15 - CASSLNSANTGELFF
TRBV19 14 - CASSKGQAQETQYF
TRBV15 15 - CATSLGAPSSYEQYF
TRBV27 13 - CASSISGANVLTF
TRBV2 17 TRBD1 CASRSQGEGSMNEKLFF
TRBV27 18 TRBD1 CASSLDRGQLTGANVLTF
TRBV4-3 14 - CASSVTGSSYEQYF
TRBV28 17 TRBD2 CASSLSASGSDFDEQFF
TRBV7-9 14 TRBD1 CASSWGQGPDTQYF